This T cell receptor (beta chain) was documented in a study of blood T cell repertoires in COVID-19. As for the study in general: Samples of COVID-19 (acute and convalescent) were obtained from the United States, Italy and Spain.

Original processing methods: Reference gene primer amplification yielded estimated nucleated cell counts. Method: immunoSEQ multiplex PCR; TCRdb's copy keeps in-frame clones and lacks some. Clonal size and the V and J genes are those of that table, whereas D and trimming came from the DNA. This table holds 120,000 or so clones, under 85% found once. V gave up 5 bases and J gave up 0 bases, with 12 bases separating them. Per germline, CDR1 MNHEY and CDR2 SVGAGI. The length of the CDR3 is 15 residues. Sequenced: peripheral blood. This receptor was obtained from a man in his 60s with acute or convalescent COVID-19. The chain carries TRBV6-5 and TRBJ2-3; D is possibly TRBD2 (5 bases). CDR3 sequence reads: CASSPRTVSTDTQYF. The CDR3 region has the DNA TGTGCCAGCAGTCCCAGGACTGTTAGCACAGATACGCAGTATTTT.